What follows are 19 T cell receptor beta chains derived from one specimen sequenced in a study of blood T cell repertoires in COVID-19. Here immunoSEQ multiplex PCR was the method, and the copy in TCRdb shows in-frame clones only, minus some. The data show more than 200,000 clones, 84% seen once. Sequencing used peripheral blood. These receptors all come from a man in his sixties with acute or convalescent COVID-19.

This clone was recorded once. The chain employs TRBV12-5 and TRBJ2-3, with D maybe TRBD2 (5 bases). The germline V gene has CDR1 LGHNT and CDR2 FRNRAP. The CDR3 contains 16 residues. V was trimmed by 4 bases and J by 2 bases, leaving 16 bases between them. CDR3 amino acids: CASGSGLVYNTDTQYF. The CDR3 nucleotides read TGTGCTAGTGGTTCAGGACTGGTCTACAACACAGATACGCAGTATTTT.

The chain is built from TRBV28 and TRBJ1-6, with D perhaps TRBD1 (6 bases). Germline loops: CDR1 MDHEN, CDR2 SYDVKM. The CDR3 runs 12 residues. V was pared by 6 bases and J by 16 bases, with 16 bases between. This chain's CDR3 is CASRRQAPGLHF. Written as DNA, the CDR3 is TGTGCCAGCAGAAGACAGGCCCCCGGACTCCACTTT.

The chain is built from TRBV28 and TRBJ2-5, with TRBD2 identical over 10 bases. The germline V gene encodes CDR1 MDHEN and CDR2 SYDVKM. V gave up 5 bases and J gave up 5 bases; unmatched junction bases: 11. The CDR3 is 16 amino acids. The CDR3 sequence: CASSPALAGERETQYF. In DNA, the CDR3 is TGTGCCAGCAGTCCCGCCCTAGCGGGAGAGAGGGAGACCCAGTACTTC.

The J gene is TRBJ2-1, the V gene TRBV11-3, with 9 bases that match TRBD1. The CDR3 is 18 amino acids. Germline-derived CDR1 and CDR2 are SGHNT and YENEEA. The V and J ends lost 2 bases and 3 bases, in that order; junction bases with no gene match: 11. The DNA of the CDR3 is TGTGCCAGCAGCTTACCGGACAACTGGACAGGGGACTACAATGAGCAGTTCTTC. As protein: CASSLPDNWTGDYNEQFF.

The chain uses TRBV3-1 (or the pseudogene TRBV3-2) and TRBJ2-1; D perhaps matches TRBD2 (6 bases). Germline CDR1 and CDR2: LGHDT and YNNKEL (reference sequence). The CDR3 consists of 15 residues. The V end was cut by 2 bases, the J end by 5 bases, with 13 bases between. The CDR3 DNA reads TGTGCCAGCAGCCAATGGGCGGGGTTAAACAATGAGCAGTTCTTC. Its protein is CASSQWAGLNNEQFF.

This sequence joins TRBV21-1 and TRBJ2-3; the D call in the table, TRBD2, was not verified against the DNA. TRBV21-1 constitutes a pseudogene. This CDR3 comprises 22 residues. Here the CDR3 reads CASSNSPQGASGGKVSTDTQYF. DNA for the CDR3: TGTGCCAGCAGCAACTCACCACAGGGGGCTAGCGGGGGGAAAGTAAGCACAGATACGCAGTATTTT.

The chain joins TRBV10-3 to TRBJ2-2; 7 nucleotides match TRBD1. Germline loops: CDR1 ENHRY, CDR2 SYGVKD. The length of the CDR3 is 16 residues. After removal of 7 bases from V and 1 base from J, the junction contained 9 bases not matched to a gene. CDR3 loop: CAIKPSGTENTGELFF. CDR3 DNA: TGTGCCATCAAACCCTCCGGGACAGAGAACACCGGGGAGCTGTTTTTT.

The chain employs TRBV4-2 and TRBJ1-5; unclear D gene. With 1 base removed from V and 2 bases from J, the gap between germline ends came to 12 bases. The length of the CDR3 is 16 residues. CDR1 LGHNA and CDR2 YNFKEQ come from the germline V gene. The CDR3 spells CASSQVSPSGNQPQHF. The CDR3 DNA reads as TGTGCCAGCAGCCAAGTTTCCCCTTCGGGCAATCAGCCCCAGCATTTT.

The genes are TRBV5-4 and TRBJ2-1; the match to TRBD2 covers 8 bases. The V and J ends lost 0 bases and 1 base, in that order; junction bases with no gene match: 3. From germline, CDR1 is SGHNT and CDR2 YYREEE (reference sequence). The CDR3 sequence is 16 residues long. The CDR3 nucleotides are TGTGCCAGCAGCTTGGAGCGGGGGCCTTCCTACAATGAGCAGTTCTTC. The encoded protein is CASSLERGPSYNEQFF.

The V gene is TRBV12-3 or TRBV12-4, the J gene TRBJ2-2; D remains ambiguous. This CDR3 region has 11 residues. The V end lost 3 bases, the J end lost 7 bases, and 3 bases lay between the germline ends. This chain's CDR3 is CASSFRGELFF. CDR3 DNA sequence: TGTGCCAGCAGTTTCCGCGGGGAGCTGTTTTTT.

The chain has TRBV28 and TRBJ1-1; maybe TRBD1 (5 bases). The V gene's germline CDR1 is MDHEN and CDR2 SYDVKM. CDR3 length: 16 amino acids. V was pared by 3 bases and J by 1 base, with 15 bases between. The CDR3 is CASSLAGYVGNTEAFF. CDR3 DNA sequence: TGTGCCAGCAGTTTGGCAGGGTACGTAGGGAACACTGAAGCTTTCTTT. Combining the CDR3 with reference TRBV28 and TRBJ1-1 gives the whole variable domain DVKVTQSSRYLVKRTGEKVFLECVQDMDHENMFWYRQDPGLGLRLIYFSYDVKMKEKGDIPEGYSVSREKKERFSLILESASTNQTSMYLCASSLAGYVGNTEAFFGQGTRLTVV.

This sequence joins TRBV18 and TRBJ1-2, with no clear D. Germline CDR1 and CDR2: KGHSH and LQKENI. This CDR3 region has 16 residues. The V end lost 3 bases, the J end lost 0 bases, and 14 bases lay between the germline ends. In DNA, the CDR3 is TGTGCCAGCTCACCTTCGGAGATTATAGCTAACTATGGCTACACCTTC. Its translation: CASSPSEIIANYGYTF.

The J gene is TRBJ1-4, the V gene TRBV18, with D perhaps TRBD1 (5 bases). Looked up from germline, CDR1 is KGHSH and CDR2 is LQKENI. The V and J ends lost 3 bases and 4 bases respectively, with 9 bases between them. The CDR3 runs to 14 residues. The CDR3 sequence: CASSPTAINEKLFF. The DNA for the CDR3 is TGTGCCAGCTCACCGACAGCGATTAATGAAAAACTGTTTTTT.

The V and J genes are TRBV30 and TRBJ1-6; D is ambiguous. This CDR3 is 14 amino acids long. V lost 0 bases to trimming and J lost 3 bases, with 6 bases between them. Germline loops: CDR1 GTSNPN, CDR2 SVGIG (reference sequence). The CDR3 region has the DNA TGTGCCTGGAGTGTAGAGAGCTATAATTCACCCCTCCACTTT. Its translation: CAWSVESYNSPLHF.

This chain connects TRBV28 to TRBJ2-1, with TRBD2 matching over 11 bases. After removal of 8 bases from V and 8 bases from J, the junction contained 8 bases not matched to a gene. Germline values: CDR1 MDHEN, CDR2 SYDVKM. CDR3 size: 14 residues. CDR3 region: CASQLAGVVDEQFF. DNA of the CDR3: TGTGCCAGCCAACTAGCGGGAGTGGTGGATGAGCAGTTCTTC. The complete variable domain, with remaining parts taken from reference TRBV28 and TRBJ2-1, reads DVKVTQSSRYLVKRTGEKVFLECVQDMDHENMFWYRQDPGLGLRLIYFSYDVKMKEKGDIPEGYSVSREKKERFSLILESASTNQTSMYLCASQLAGVVDEQFFGPGTRLTVL.

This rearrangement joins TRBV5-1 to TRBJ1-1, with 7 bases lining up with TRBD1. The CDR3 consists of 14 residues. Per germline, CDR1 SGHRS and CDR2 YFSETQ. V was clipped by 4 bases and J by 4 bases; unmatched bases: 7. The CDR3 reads CASSPPTGVTEAFF. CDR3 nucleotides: TGCGCCAGCAGCCCGCCCACAGGGGTCACTGAAGCTTTCTTT.

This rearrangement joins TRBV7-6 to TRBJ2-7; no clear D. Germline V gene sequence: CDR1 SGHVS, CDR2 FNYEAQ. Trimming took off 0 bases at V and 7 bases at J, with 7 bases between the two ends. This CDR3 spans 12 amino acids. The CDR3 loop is CASSLAAGEQYF. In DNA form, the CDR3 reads TGTGCCAGCAGCTTAGCGGCAGGAGAGCAGTACTTC.

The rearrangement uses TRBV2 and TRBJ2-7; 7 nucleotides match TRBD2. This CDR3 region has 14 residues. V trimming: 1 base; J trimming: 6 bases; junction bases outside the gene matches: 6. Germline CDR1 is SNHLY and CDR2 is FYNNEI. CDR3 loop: CASSEVRETSEQYF. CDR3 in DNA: TGTGCCAGCAGTGAAGTGCGGGAGACTTCCGAGCAGTACTTC.

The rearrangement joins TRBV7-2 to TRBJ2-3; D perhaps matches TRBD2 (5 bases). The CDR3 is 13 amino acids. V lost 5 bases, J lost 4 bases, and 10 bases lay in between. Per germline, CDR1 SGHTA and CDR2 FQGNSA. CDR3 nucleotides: TGTGCCAGCAGCCTCGGACTCCCAGATACGCAGTATTTT. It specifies CASSLGLPDTQYF.